This TCR beta chain was documented in a study of post-analysis software for immune sequencing data. Study as a whole: In terms of disease course, relapsing-remitting, secondary progressive and progressive-relapsing multiple sclerosis were included.

Unique molecular identifiers were carried by the TCR beta cDNA libraries. The source material, roughly 0.9 to 10 million T cells, gave rise to 400,000 to 600,000 cDNA molecules. TCRdb called the PCR reads again in MiXCR, with one record for every CDR3 protein. The sample consists of 430,000 or so distinct CDR3 sequences, approximately 39% of them appearing once. Study results and limitations: Among roughly five TRBV segments more frequent in patients than controls were TRBV5-6, TRBV5-1 and TRBV20-1. Patients with multiple sclerosis recorded significantly lower normalized Chao1 diversity than controls, the study found. Samples sharing a preparation batch grouped tightly together when assessed by F measure.

This CDR3 has 13 residues. The V segment lost 6 bases and the J segment 9 bases; nucleotides outside the gene matches: 9. The V gene's germline CDR1 is SQVTM and CDR2 ANQGSEA. As for this clonotype: Its antigen remains unidentified.

This TCR derives from a girl under 10 years old with multiple sclerosis. The sequencing sample was made of blood. The chain recombines TRBV29-1 with TRBJ2-1, with TRBD1 matching 9 bases. The CDR3 nucleotides read TGCAGCGTCACCGGGACAGGGATGGCTGAGCAGTTCTTC. Translated, it gives CSVTGTGMAEQFF.